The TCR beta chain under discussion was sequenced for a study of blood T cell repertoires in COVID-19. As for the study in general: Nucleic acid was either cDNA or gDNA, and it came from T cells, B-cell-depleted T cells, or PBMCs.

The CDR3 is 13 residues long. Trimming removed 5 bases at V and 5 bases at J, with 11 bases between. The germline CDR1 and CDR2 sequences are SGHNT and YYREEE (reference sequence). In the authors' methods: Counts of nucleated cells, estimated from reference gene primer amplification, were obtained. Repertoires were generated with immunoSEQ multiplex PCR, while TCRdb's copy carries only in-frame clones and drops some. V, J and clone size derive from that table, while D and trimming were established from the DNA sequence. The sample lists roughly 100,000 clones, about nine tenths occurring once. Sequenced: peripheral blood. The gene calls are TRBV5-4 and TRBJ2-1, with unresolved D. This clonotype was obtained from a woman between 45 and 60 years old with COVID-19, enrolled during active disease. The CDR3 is CASSADFNNEQFF. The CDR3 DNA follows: TGTGCCAGCAGTGCCGACTTTAACAATGAGCAGTTCTTC.